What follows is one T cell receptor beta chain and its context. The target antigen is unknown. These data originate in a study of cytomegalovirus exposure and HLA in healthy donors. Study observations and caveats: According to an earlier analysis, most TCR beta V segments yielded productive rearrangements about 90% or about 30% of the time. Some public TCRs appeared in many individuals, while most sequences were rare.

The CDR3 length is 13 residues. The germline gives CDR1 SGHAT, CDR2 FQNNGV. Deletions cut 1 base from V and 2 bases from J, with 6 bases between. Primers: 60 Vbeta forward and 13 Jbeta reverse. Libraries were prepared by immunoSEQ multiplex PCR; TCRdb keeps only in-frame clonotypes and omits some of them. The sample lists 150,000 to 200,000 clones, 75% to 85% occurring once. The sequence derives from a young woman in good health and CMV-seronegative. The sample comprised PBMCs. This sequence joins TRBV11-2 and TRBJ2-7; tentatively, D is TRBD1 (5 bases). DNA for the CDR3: TGTGCCAGCAGCTTAGCCAGGGCCTACGAGCAGTACTTC. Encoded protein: CASSLARAYEQYF.